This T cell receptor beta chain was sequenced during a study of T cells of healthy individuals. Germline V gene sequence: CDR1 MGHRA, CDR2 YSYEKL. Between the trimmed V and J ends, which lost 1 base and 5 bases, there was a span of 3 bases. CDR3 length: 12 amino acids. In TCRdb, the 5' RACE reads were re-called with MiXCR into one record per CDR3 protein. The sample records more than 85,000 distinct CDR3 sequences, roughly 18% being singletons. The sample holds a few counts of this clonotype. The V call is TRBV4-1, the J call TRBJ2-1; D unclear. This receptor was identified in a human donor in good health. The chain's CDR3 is CASSQVNNEQFF. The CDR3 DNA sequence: TGCGCCAGCAGCCAAGTGAACAATGAGCAGTTCTTC.